Listed below are T cell receptor beta chains from one sample, sequenced in a study of blood T cells in healthy people across ages. TCRdb ran MiXCR on the 5' RACE reads and lists one entry per CDR3 protein. The repertoire holds about 930,000 distinct CDR3 sequences, with 25% to 30% as singletons. The data also belong to a second study, concerning T cells of mothers and their children.

Source material: blood. The receptors stem from a woman aged 40 to 50 in good health. Both conserved end residues are part of each CDR3. The order of the fields is V gene, clone size, J gene, D gene, CDR3 protein, CDR3 DNA. A D gene is named only where the DNA matches it firmly. Clone size appears in some rows only: once, few, many, or a class for an expanded clone.

>TRBV5-4|few|TRBJ2-7|.
CASSHQLGSEQYF
TGTGCCAGCAGTCACCAATTGGGGTCCGAGCAGTACTTC
>TRBV20-1|.|TRBJ1-1|.
CSARDRGPGGRAFF
TGCAGTGCTAGAGATCGCGGACCGGGAGGTAGGGCTTTCTTT
>TRBV19|.|TRBJ2-6|TRBD1
CASSPGQAYSGANVLTF
TGTGCCAGTAGCCCGGGACAGGCCTACTCTGGGGCCAACGTCCTGACTTTC
>TRBV5-1|few|TRBJ1-1|.
CASSLARQANTEAFF
TGCGCCAGCAGCTTGGCCCGACAGGCGAACACTGAAGCTTTCTTT
>TRBV6-2/TRBV6-3|many|TRBJ1-6|.
CASSYGGADSPLHF
TGTGCCAGCAGTTACGGTGGCGCGGATTCACCCCTCCACTTT
>TRBV7-9|.|TRBJ2-7|TRBD2
CASSLLGGAYTYEQYF
TGTGCCAGCAGCTTATTGGGAGGGGCCTATACCTACGAGCAGTACTTC
>TRBV4-3|few|TRBJ2-1|.
CASSQDRQSSYNEQFF
TGCGCCAGCAGCCAAGATCGGCAAAGCTCCTACAATGAGCAGTTCTTC
>TRBV5-1|many|TRBJ2-5|TRBD1
CASRSGTGDETQYF
TGCGCCAGCAGGTCCGGGACAGGGGACGAGACCCAGTACTTC
>TRBV3-1|.|TRBJ2-7|.
CASSQRASTEEQYF
TGTGCCAGCAGCCAACGGGCCTCCACCGAAGAGCAGTACTTC
>TRBV7-2|.|TRBJ2-7|.
CASSLATGVVNEQYF
TGTGCCAGCAGCTTAGCGACGGGGGTGGTGAACGAGCAGTACTTC
>TRBV7-2|.|TRBJ1-1|.
CASSLTSANTEAFF
TGTGCCAGCAGCTTAACATCGGCGAACACTGAAGCTTTCTTT
>TRBV2|.|TRBJ1-1|TRBD1
CASTGTETEAFF
TGTGCCAGCACCGGGACAGAGACTGAAGCTTTCTTT
>TRBV5-1|.|TRBJ2-1|.
CASSPRGDRNEQFF
TGCGCCAGCAGCCCCCGCGGGGATCGCAATGAGCAGTTCTTC
>TRBV13|many|TRBJ2-7|TRBD2
CASSYNSGGLFYEQYF
TGTGCCAGCAGCTACAATAGCGGGGGCCTTTTCTACGAGCAGTACTTC
>TRBV4-1|.|TRBJ2-1|.
CASSLSPAQGGSYNEQFF
TGCGCCAGCAGCTTATCCCCGGCGCAAGGGGGATCGTACAATGAGCAGTTCTTC
>TRBV14|few|TRBJ1-1|TRBD1
CASSHRQGRNTEAFF
TGTGCCAGCAGCCATCGACAGGGACGAAACACTGAAGCTTTCTTT
>TRBV5-1|.|TRBJ2-3|.
CASSLAGGLQEDTQYF
TGCGCCAGCAGCTTGGCTGGCGGGCTCCAGGAAGATACGCAGTATTTT
>TRBV3-1|many|TRBJ2-5|.
CASSRKTSVGVYQETQYF
TGTGCCAGCAGCCGCAAGACATCCGTGGGGGTCTACCAAGAGACCCAGTACTTC
>TRBV7-2|.|TRBJ1-1|.
CASSLYWATMNTEAFF
TGTGCCAGCAGCTTATACTGGGCCACTATGAACACTGAAGCTTTCTTT
>TRBV12-3/TRBV12-4|many|TRBJ2-7|TRBD1
CASSLGQGDPEQYF
TGTGCCAGCAGTTTAGGACAGGGAGATCCGGAGCAGTACTTC
>TRBV19|.|TRBJ2-7|.
CASSIGRGGAYEQYF
TGTGCCAGTAGTATCGGCAGGGGGGGCGCCTACGAGCAGTACTTC
>TRBV20-1|.|TRBJ1-5|TRBD1
CSARVTGQLNQPQHF
TGCAGTGCTAGAGTTACGGGACAGCTCAATCAGCCCCAGCATTTT
>TRBV20-1|.|TRBJ2-1|.
CSAIFSGNEQFF
TGCAGTGCTATATTCAGCGGGAATGAGCAGTTCTTC
>TRBV2|.|TRBJ2-3|TRBD2
CASTREGYADTQYF
TGTGCCAGCACCCGGGAGGGTTACGCAGATACGCAGTATTTT
>TRBV9|few|TRBJ2-7|.
CASSVKTKGVFHNEQYF
TGTGCCAGCAGCGTCAAAACAAAGGGGGTGTTCCACAATGAGCAGTACTTC
>TRBV12-3/TRBV12-4|once|TRBJ2-7|.
CASSLILAGCPYEQYF
TGTGCCAGCAGTTTGATATTGGCAGGGTGCCCCTACGAGCAGTACTTC
>TRBV12-3/TRBV12-4|.|TRBJ2-2|TRBD1
CASRIQGANTGELFF
TGTGCCAGCAGGATACAGGGGGCAAACACCGGGGAGCTGTTTTTT
>TRBV7-2|few|TRBJ2-7|.
CASSSSQGKTYEQYF
TGTGCCAGCAGCTCTTCCCAGGGGAAGACCTACGAGCAGTACTTC
>TRBV7-2|many|TRBJ2-1|.
CASSRPNQRPYNEQFF
TGTGCCAGCAGCCGACCCAACCAGCGGCCCTACAATGAGCAGTTCTTC
>TRBV3-1|.|TRBJ1-2|.
CASRPIVGGYTF
TGTGCCAGCAGGCCGATCGTGGGGGGCTACACCTTC
>TRBV28|many|TRBJ2-1|.
CASKESIYNEQFF
TGTGCCAGCAAGGAGTCGATCTACAATGAGCAGTTCTTC
>TRBV20-1|.|TRBJ2-3|TRBD2
CSARAASGGNTDTQYF
TGCAGTGCTAGAGCGGCTAGCGGGGGGAACACAGATACGCAGTATTTT
>TRBV7-9|many|TRBJ2-7|.
CASSPRSGMVREQYF
TGTGCCAGCAGCCCCAGGTCAGGGATGGTTCGCGAGCAGTACTTC
>TRBV5-1|many|TRBJ2-3|.
CASSLAAVTDTQYF
TGCGCCAGCAGCTTGGCAGCGGTCACAGATACGCAGTATTTT
>TRBV29-1|many|TRBJ2-7|.
CSVAQGFYEQYF
TGCAGCGTTGCCCAGGGATTCTACGAGCAGTACTTC
>TRBV19|.|TRBJ2-4|TRBD1
CASSRTGTAKKNIQYF
TGTGCCAGTAGCCGTACCGGGACAGCAAAGAAAAACATTCAGTACTTC
>TRBV19|once|TRBJ2-1|.
CASSKQGANYNEQFF
TGTGCCAGTAGCAAACAGGGTGCGAACTACAATGAGCAGTTCTTC
>TRBV7-2|.|TRBJ2-7|TRBD2
CASSRLAVSYNEQYF
TGTGCCAGCAGTCGACTAGCGGTCTCCTACAATGAGCAGTACTTC
>TRBV29-1|few|TRBJ2-7|TRBD1
CSVSGTGSYEQYF
TGCAGCGTATCCGGGACAGGGAGCTACGAGCAGTACTTC
>TRBV28|.|TRBJ1-5|.
CASRRSGNQPQHF
TGTGCCAGCAGGAGGAGCGGCAATCAGCCCCAGCATTTT
>TRBV4-2|.|TRBJ2-7|.
CASSQDTTTAYEQYF
TGTGCCAGCAGCCAAGATACGACAACTGCTTACGAGCAGTACTTC
>TRBV9|few|TRBJ1-1|.
CASSALTVNTEAFF
TGTGCCAGCAGCGCTCTGACGGTTAACACTGAAGCTTTCTTT